These 10 T cell receptor beta chains were all obtained from the same sample, sequenced in a study of T-cell reconstitution after alpha-beta-depleted transplantation in children. Preparation of the TCRbeta library involved a method that used unique molecular identifiers. TCRdb re-called the PCR reads with MiXCR, one entry per CDR3 protein. Of 150,000 to 200,000 distinct CDR3 sequences in the sample, just over 14% are singletons; the top ten hold about 13%. The specimen was PBMCs from the stem cell graft donor, collected from the stem cell graft. The receptor source for this set is a human donor who donated a stem cell graft to a child with acute lymphoblastic leukemia.

This clonotype was seen at least ten times. The chain employs TRBV20-1 and TRBJ2-2, with TRBD2 matching over 13 bases. The CDR3 totals 17 residues. The V and J ends lost 2 bases and 4 bases, in that order; junction bases with no gene match: 7. The germline V gene has CDR1 DFQATT and CDR2 SNEGSKA (reference sequence). CDR3 DNA: TGCAGTGCTAGACCTACTAGCGGGAGGGCCGGCACCGGGGAGCTGTTTTTT. This gives the protein CSARPTSGRAGTGELFF.

V and J are TRBV18 and TRBJ2-7; 9 bases are shared with TRBD1. The CDR3 runs to 14 residues. With V trimmed by 6 bases and J by 2 bases, 5 bases remained unmatched. CDR1 is KGHSH and CDR2 is LQKENI in the germline V gene. The CDR3 here is CASSPGTGPYEQYF. The CDR3 region has the DNA TGTGCCAGCTCTCCCGGGACAGGGCCCTACGAGCAGTACTTC.

In its sample, this clonotype was seen many times. The chain links TRBV6-1 to TRBJ2-7; D may correspond to TRBD1 or TRBD2 (6 bases each). Per germline, CDR1 MNHNS and CDR2 SASEGT. The CDR3 is 14 residues long. Trimming stripped 4 bases from V and 3 bases from J, with 13 bases between. DNA of the CDR3: TGTGCCAGCAGTGCGGGGGCCCTAAGCTACGAGCAGTACTTC. Protein sequence: CASSAGALSYEQYF.

This clonotype was seen only a few times. V and J are TRBV19 and TRBJ1-2; 7 bases are shared with TRBD1. The CDR3 is 15 amino acids. With V trimmed by 5 bases and J by 6 bases, 12 bases remained unmatched. Germline-derived CDR1 and CDR2 are LNHDA and SQIVND (reference sequence). As DNA, the CDR3 is TGTGCCAGTAGTCCCCATCTGGGACAGACGGATGGCTACACCTTC. Amino acids: CASSPHLGQTDGYTF.

This clonotype was counted ten times or more. V gene TRBV20-1 combines with J gene TRBJ1-2; weak D call: TRBD1 (5 bases). CDR3 size: 16 residues. V was shortened by 3 bases and J by 0 bases, with 17 bases between the two germline ends. Looked up from germline, CDR1 is DFQATT and CDR2 is SNEGSKA (reference sequence). CDR3 bases: TGCAGTGCTAGTACCCCCGGGGTCAGGGCTAACTATGGCTACACCTTC. Translation: CSASTPGVRANYGYTF.

This clonotype was found many times. V usage is TRBV5-5 and J usage is TRBJ2-5, with no clear D. This CDR3 is built from 14 residues. Deletions cut 1 base from V and 4 bases from J, with 11 bases between. CDR1 SGHKS and CDR2 YYEKEE come from the germline V gene (reference sequence). The CDR3 nucleotides are TGTGCCAGCAGCTTGTTGGGCCGCGCAGAGACCCAGTACTTC. Amino acids: CASSLLGRAETQYF.

This clonotype was seen repeatedly, ten times or more. The J gene is TRBJ2-3, the V gene TRBV5-1; TRBD1 aligns across 7 bases. The V segment lost 4 bases and the J segment 0 bases; nucleotides outside the gene matches: 5. In germline, CDR1 is SGHRS, CDR2 YFSETQ. The CDR3 loop spans 15 amino acids. The CDR3 nucleotides are TGCGCCAGCAGCGAAGGGGGCCCAAGCACAGATACGCAGTATTTT. Translating gives CASSEGGPSTDTQYF.

The table lists this clonotype with many counts. This chain connects TRBV5-6 to TRBJ2-1, with D possibly matching TRBD2 (5 bases). The V gene lost 6 bases and the J gene lost 4 bases, with 17 bases spanning the gap. The CDR3 has 15 residues. The germline gives CDR1 SGHDT, CDR2 YYEEEE. The CDR3 nucleotides read TGTGCCAGCACCAACTACTCGCGGACTTACAATGAGCAGTTCTTC. Translating gives CASTNYSRTYNEQFF.

This clonotype occurred many times. The V call is TRBV28, the J call TRBJ2-7; D remains ambiguous. This CDR3 is 12 amino acids long. V dropped 4 bases and J dropped 3 bases, with 7 bases sitting between them. The germline CDR1 and CDR2 sequences are MDHEN and SYDVKM. CDR3 loop: CASSSPIYEQYF. The CDR3 coding sequence is TGTGCCAGCAGTTCCCCGATCTACGAGCAGTACTTC.

At least ten counts were recorded for this clonotype. V gene TRBV5-1 combines with J gene TRBJ1-6; weak D call: TRBD1 (5 bases). Germline V gives CDR1 SGHRS, CDR2 YFSETQ. Trimming stripped 0 bases from V and 10 bases from J, with 14 bases between. This CDR3 spans 15 amino acids. CDR3 sequence reads: CASSLEDGRDSPLHF. CDR3 DNA sequence: TGCGCCAGCAGCTTGGAAGACGGCAGGGACTCACCCCTCCACTTT.